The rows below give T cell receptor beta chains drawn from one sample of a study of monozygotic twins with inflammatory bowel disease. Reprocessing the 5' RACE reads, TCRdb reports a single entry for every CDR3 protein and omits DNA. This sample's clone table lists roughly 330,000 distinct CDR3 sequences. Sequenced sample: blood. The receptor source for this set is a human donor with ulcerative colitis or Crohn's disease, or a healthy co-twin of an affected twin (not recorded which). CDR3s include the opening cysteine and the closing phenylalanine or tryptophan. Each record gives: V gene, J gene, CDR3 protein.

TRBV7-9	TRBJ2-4	CASSFSGTGAKDIPYF
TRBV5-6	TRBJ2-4	CASSLGTGIWRLDQYF
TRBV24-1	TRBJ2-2	CATSPAGAGFTGELFF
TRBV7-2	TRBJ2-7	CASSPTRQGATEQYF
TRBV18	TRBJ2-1	CASSPSLDRGEGEQFF
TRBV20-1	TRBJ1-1	CSARVGQLNTEAFF
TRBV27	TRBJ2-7	CASSLSTGAGDEQYF
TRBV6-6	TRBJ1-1	CASSYPPVLPEAFF
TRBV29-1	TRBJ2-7	CSVKGRPDRAFDEQYF
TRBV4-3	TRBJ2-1	CASSQGLADNEQFF
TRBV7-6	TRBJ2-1	CASRVDVSYNEQFF
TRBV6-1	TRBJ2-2	CASSVRQANTGELFF
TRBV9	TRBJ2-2	CASSVLGGFNTGELFF
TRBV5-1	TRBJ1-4	CASSTQRQGGPEKLFF
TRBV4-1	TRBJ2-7	CASSQEAERNEQYF
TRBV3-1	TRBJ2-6	CASSQSLGGANVLTF
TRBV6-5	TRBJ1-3	CASTVQGSSGNTIYF
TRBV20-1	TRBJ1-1	CSPRTRNTEAFF
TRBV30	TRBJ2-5	CAWSVRGYQETQYF
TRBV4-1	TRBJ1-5	CASSQDFVEWQANQPQHF
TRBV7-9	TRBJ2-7	CASSTSLRGYEQYF
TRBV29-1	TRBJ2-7	CSAEREGYEQYF
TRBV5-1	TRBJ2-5	CASSLAAGGQETQYF
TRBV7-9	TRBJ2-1	CASSLDGRAKEQFF
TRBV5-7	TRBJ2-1	CASSFLAGYFHEQFF
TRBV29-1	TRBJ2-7	CSVEIGSAGSQYF
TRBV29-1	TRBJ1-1	CSVGQVMGNTEAFF